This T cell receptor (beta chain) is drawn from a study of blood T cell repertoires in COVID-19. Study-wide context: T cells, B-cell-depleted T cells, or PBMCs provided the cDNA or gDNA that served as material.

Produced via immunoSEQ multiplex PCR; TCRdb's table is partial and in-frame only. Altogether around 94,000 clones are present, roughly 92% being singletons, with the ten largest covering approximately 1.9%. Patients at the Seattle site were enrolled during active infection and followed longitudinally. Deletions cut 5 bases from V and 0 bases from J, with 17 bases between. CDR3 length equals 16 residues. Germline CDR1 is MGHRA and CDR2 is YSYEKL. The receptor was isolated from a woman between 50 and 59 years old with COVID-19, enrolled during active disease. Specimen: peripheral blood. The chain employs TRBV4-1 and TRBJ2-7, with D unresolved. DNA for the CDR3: TGCGCCAGCAGCGCACTCGGTTTAATGAGCTCCTACGAGCAGTACTTC. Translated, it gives CASSALGLMSSYEQYF.